Reported below is one T cell receptor (beta chain). Its target is unknown. In germline, CDR1 is MNHEY, CDR2 SMNVEV (reference sequence). Trimming cost V 2 bases and J 4 bases, with 8 bases left between them. The CDR3 is 14 amino acids. This sample stems from a study of identical twins. TCRdb passed the 5' RACE reads through MiXCR, listing each CDR3 protein once. The sample yields a few hundred thousand distinct CDR3 sequences, approximately 7.1% seen once. In every case, the donor was a healthy Caucasian. Study-wide findings and caveats: Alpha sequences that were out-of-frame and twin-shared showed an excess of low generation probability. The abundant beta clonotypes from cord blood had fewer insertions, and memory repertoires had none of this.

This sample was also put to use in a study of T cells expressing NK-cell markers. That investigation notes: Of the CD8+ T cell pool in several donors, about 1.0-7.5% was accounted for by dominant NKG2C+ clonotypes.

The chain is built from TRBV27 and TRBJ1-4; D is ambiguous. The sample consisted of CD8+ T cells sorted from blood. This clonotype was sampled from a woman under 30 in good health. The CDR3 sequence: CASSLLPNNEKLFF. The CDR3 DNA reads as TGTGCCAGCAGTTTACTGCCGAATAATGAAAAACTGTTTTTT.